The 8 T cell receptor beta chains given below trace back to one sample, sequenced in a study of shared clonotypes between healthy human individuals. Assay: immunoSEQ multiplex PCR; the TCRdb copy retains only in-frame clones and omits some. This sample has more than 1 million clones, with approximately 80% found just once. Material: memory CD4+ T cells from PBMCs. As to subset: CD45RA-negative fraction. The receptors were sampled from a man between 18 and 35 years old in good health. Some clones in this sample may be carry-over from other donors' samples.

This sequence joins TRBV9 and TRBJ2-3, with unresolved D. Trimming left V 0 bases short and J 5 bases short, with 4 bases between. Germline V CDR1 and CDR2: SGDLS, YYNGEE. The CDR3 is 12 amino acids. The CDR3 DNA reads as TGTGCCAGCAGCGTAGGGGAAGATACGCAGTATTTT. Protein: CASSVGEDTQYF.

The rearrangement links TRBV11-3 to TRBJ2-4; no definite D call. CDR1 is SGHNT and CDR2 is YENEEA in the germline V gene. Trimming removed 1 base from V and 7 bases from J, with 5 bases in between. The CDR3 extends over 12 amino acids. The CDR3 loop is CASSLAGNIQYF. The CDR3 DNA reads TGTGCCAGCAGCTTAGCTGGGAACATTCAGTACTTC.

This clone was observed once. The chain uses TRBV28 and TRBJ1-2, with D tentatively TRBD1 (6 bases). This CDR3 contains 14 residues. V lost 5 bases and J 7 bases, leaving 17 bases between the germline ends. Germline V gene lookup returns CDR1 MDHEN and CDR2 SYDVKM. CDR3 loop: CASSPLRTVSGYTF. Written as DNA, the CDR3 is TGTGCCAGCAGTCCTCTCAGGACAGTCTCTGGCTACACCTTC.

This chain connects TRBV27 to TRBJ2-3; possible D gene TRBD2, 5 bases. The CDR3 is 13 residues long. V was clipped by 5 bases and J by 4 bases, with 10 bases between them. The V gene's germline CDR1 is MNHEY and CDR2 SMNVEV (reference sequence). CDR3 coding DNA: TGTGCCAGCAGTCGCCTAGCTGCAGATACGCAGTATTTT. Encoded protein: CASSRLAADTQYF.

The CDR3 protein is CASGLGGRNTEAFF. CDR3 DNA: TGTGCTAGTGGTTTGGGCGGCCGGAACACTGAAGCTTTCTTT. The chain combines TRBV12-5 with TRBJ1-1; D remains unclear. V was shortened by 1 base and J by 1 base, with 7 bases between the two germline ends. The germline V gene has CDR1 LGHNT and CDR2 FRNRAP. The CDR3 contains 14 residues.

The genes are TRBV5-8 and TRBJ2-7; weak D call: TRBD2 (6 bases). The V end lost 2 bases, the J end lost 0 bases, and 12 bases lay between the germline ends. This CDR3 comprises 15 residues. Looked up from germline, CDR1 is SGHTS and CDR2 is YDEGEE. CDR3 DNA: TGTGCCAGCAGCTTTGGAGGGGCTAGCTCCTACGAGCAGTACTTC. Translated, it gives CASSFGGASSYEQYF.

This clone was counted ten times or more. The CDR3 bases are TGTGCCAGCAGTCGGGTGGGGGCCATGAGCTACGAGCAGTACTTC. Its translation is CASSRVGAMSYEQYF. The V and J genes are TRBV28 and TRBJ2-7; the D gene is possibly TRBD1 (6 bases). The V end lost 5 bases, the J end lost 3 bases, and 17 bases lay between the germline ends. This CDR3 has 15 residues. Germline V gene data show CDR1 as MDHEN and CDR2 as SYDVKM.

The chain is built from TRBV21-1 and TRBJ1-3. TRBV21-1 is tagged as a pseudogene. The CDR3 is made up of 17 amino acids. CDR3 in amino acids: CASSTRTGERSGNTIYF. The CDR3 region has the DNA TGTGCCAGCAGCACCCGAACTGGGGAGAGGTCTGGAAACACCATATATTTT.